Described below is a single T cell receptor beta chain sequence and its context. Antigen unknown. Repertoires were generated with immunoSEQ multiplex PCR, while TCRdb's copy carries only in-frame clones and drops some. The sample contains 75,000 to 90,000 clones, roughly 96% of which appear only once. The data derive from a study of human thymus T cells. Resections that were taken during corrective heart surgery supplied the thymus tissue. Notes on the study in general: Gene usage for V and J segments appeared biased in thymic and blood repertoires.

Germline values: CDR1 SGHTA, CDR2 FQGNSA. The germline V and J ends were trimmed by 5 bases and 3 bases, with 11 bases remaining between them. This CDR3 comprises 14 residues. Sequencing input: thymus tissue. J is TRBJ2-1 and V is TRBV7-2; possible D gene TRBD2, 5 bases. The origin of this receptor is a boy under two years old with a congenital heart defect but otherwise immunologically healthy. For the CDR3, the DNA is TGTGCCAGCAGCGGTTGGACTGTCTACAATGAGCAGTTCTTC. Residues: CASSGWTVYNEQFF.